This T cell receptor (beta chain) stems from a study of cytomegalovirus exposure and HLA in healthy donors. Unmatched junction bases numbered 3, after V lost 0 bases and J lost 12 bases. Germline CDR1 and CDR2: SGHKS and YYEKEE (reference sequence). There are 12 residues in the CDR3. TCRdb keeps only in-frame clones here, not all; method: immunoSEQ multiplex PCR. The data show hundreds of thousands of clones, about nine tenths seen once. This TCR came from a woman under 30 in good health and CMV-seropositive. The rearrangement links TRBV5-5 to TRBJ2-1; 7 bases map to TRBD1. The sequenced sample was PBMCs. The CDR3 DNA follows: TGTGCCAGCAGCTTGGACTGGACAGGGCAGTTCTTC. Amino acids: CASSLDWTGQFF.